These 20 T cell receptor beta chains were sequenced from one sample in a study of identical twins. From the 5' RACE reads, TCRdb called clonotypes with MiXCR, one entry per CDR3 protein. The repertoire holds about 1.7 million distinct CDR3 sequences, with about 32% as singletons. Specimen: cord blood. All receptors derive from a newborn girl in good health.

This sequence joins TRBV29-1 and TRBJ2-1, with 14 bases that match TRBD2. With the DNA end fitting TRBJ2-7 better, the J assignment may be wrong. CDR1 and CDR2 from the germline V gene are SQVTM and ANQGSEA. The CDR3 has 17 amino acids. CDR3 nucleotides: TGCAGCGCCGAAGGACTAGCGGGAGGAGGCAATGCCAATGAGCAGTACTTC. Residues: CSAEGLAGGGNANEQYF.

In DNA form, the CDR3 reads TGTGCCAGCAGCGCACTTAGATCTGAGCAGTTCTTC. Translated: CASSALRSEQFF. The chain recombines TRBV9 with TRBJ2-1; D not certain. The V gene lost 3 bases and the J gene lost 9 bases, with 10 bases spanning the gap. The CDR3 length is 12 residues. The germline gives CDR1 SGDLS, CDR2 YYNGEE.

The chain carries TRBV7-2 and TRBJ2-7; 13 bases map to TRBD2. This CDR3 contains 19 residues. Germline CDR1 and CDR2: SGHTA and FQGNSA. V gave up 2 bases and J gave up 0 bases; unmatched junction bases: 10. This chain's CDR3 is CASSLFPGLAGPFSYEQYF. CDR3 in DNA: TGTGCCAGCAGCTTATTTCCGGGACTAGCGGGACCATTCTCCTACGAGCAGTACTTC.

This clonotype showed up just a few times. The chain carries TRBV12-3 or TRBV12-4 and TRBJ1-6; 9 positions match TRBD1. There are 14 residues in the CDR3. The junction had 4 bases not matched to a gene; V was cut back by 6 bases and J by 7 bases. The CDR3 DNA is TGTGCCAGCAGGCGGGGACAGGGAAATTCACCCCTCCACTTT. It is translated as CASRRGQGNSPLHF.

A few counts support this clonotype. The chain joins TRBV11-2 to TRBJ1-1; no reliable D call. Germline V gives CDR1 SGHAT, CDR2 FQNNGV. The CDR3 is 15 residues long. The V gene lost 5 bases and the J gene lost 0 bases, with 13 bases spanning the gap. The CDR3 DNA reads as TGTGCCAGCAGCGAGAGGGCCTATTTGAACACTGAAGCTTTCTTT. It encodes CASSERAYLNTEAFF.

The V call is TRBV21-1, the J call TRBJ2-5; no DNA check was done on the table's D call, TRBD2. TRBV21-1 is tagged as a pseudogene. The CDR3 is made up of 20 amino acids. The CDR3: CASSKKYRLGLAQFQETQYF. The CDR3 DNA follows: TGTGCCAGCAGCAAAAAATACAGGTTGGGACTAGCGCAATTCCAAGAGACCCAGTACTTC.

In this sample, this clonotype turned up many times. CDR3 DNA sequence: TGTGCCAGCAGCCGGGCCGGCGCAGATACGCAGTATTTT. It yields the protein CASSRAGADTQYF. The chain couples TRBV3-1 to TRBJ2-3; no reliable D call. In germline, CDR1 is LGHDT, CDR2 YNNKEL (reference sequence). V gave up 4 bases and J gave up 4 bases, with 9 bases separating them. The CDR3 sequence is 13 residues long.

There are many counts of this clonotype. The CDR3 region is CSVEGAGTYNEQFF. The CDR3 coding sequence is TGCAGCGTTGAGGGAGCGGGTACCTACAATGAGCAGTTCTTC. V usage is TRBV29-1 and J usage is TRBJ2-1; weak D call: TRBD2 (6 bases). V lost 3 bases and J 2 bases, leaving 11 bases between the germline ends. This CDR3 spans 14 amino acids. Germline V gene lookup returns CDR1 SQVTM and CDR2 ANQGSEA.

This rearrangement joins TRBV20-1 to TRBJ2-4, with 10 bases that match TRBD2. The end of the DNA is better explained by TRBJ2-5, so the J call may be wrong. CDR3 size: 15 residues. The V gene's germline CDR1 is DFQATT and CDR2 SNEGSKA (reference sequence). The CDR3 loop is CSAKTASGGQETQYF. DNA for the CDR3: TGCAGTGCTAAGACAGCTAGCGGGGGCCAAGAGACCCAGTACTTC.

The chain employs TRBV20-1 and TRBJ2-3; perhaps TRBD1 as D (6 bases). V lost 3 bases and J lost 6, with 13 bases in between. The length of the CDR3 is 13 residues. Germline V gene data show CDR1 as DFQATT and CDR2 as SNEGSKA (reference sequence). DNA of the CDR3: TGCAGTGCTAGGCGGACAGTCAAGGATACGCAGTATTTT. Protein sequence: CSARRTVKDTQYF.

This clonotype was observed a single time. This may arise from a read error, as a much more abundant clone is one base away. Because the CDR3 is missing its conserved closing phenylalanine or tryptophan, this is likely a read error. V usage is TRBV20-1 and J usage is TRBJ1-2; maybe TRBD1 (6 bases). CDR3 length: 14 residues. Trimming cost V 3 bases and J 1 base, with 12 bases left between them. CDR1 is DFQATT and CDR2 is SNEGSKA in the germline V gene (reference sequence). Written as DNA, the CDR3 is TGCAGTGCTAGGGACAGAGAAATTAACTATGGCTACACCTTG. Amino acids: CSARDREINYGYTL.

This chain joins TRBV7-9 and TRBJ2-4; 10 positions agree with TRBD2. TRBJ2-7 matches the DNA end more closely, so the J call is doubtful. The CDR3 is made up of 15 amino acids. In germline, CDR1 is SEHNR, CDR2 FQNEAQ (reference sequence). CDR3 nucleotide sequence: TGTGCCAGCAGCCAAATGACTAGCGGGTTTTACGAGCAGTACTTC. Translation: CASSQMTSGFYEQYF.

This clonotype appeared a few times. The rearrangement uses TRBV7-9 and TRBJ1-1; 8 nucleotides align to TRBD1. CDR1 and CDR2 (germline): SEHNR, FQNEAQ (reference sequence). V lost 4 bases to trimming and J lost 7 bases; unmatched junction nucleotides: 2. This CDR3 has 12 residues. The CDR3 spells CASSSDRVEAFF. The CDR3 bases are TGTGCCAGCAGCTCGGACAGGGTTGAAGCTTTCTTT. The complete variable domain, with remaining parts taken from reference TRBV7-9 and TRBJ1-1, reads DTGVSQNPRHKITKRGQNVTFRCDPISEHNRLYWYRQTLGQGPEFLTYFQNEAQLEKSRLLSDRFSAERPKGSFSTLEIQRTEQGDSAMYLCASSSDRVEAFFGQGTRLTVV.

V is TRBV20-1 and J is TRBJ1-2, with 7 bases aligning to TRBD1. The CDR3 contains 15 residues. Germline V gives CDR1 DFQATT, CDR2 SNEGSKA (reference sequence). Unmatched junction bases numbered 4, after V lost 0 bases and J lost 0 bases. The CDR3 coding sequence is TGCAGTGCTAGAGAGACAGGGCAAGCTAACTATGGCTACACCTTC. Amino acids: CSARETGQANYGYTF.

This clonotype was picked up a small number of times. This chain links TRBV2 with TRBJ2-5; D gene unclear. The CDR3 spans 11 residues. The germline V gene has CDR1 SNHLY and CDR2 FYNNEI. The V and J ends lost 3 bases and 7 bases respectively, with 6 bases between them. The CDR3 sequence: CASSESRTQYF. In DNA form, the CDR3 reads TGTGCCAGCAGTGAGTCGAGGACCCAGTACTTC.

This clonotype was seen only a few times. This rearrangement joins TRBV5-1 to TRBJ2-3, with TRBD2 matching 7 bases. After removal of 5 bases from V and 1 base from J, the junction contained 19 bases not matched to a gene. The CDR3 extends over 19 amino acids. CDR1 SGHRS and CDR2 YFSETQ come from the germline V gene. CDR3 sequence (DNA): TGCGCCAGCAGTCAGAGTCTATCGGGGGGTAGTCCCCGCACAGATACGCAGTATTTT. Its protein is CASSQSLSGGSPRTDTQYF. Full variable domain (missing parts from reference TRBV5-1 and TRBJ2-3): KAGVTQTPRYLIKTRGQQVTLSCSPISGHRSVSWYQQTPGQGLQFLFEYFSETQRNKGNFPGRFSGRQFSNSRSEMNVSTLELGDSALYLCASSQSLSGGSPRTDTQYFGPGTRLTVL.

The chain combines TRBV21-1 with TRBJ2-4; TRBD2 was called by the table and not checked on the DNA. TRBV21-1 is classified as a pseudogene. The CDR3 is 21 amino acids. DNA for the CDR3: TGTGCCAGCAGCAAAGCGGGACTAAGGCTAGCGGAGCTTCTAGCCAAAAACATTCAGTACTTC. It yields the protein CASSKAGLRLAELLAKNIQYF.

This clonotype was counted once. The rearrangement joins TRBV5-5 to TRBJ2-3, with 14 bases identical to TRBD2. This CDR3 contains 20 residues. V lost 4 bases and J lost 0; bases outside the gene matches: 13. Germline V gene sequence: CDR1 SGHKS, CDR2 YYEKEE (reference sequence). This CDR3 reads CASSPTTSGGAFSSTDTQYF. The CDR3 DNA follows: TGTGCCAGCAGCCCAACGACTAGCGGGGGGGCCTTTTCGAGCACAGATACGCAGTATTTT.

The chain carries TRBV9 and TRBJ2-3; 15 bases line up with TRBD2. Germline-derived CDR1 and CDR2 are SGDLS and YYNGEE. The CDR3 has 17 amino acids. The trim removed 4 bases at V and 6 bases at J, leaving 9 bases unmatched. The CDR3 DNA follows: TGTGCCAGCAGCTCGGGACTAGCGGGGGGCGTGTCGGATACGCAGTATTTT. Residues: CASSSGLAGGVSDTQYF.

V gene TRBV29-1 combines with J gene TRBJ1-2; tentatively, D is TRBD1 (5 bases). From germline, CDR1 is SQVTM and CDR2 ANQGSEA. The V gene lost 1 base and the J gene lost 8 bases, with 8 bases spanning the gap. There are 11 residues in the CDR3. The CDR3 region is CSVEGGGGYTF. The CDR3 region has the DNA TGCAGCGTTGAAGGGGGCGGGGGCTACACCTTC. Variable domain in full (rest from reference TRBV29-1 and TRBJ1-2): SAVISQKPSRDICQRGTSLTIQCQVDSQVTMMFWYRQQPGQSLTLIATANQGSEATYESGFVIDKFPISRPNLTFSTLTVSNMSPEDSSIYLCSVEGGGGYTFGSGTRLTVV.